The subject of this entry is one T cell receptor beta chain. Its matching antigen is unknown. TCRdb called the RT-PCR reads again in MiXCR, with one record for every CDR3 protein. The repertoire has 500,000 to 600,000 distinct CDR3 sequences, 15% to 20% of them found once; the top ten carry less than 4%. Per the germline V gene, CDR1 is SGHTA and CDR2 is FQGNSA. This CDR3 contains 14 residues. This sample was taken from a study of response to subunit inactivated influenza vaccine. Findings and limits, study-wide: New T cells are recruited in small numbers by each seasonal influenza vaccination, according to the authors' suggestion.

This receptor was taken from a man between 50 and 70 years old who received an inactivated influenza vaccine. The starting material was CD4+ T cells sorted from PBMCs, obtained less than 25 months after vaccination. The rearrangement joins TRBV7-2 to TRBJ1-4; D unclear. CDR3 region: CARAPMATNEKLFF. CDR3 nucleotide sequence: TGTGCTCGCGCGCCCATGGCAACTAATGAAAAACTGTTTTTT. The full variable domain, its missing parts supplied by reference TRBV7-2 and TRBJ1-4, is GAGVSQSPSNKVTEKGKDVELRCDPISGHTALYWYRQSLGQGLEFLIYFQGNSAPDKSGLPSDRFSAERTGGSVSTLTIQRTQQEDSAVYLCARAPMATNEKLFFGSGTQLSVL.